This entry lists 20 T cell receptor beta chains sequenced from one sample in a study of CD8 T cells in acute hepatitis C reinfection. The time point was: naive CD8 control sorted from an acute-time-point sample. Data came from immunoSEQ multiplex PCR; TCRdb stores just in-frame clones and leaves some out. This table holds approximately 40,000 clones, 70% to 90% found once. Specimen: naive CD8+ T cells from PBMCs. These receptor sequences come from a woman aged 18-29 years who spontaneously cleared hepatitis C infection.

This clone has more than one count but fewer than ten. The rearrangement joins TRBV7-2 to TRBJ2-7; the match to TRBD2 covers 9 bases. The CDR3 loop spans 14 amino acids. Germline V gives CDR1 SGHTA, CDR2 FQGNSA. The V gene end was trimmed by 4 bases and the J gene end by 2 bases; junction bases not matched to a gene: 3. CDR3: CASSSGLATYEQYF. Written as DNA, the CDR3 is TGTGCCAGCAGCTCGGGACTAGCAACCTACGAGCAGTACTTC. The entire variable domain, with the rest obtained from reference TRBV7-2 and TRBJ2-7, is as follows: GAGVSQSPSNKVTEKGKDVELRCDPISGHTALYWYRQSLGQGLEFLIYFQGNSAPDKSGLPSDRFSAERTGGSVSTLTIQRTQQEDSAVYLCASSSGLATYEQYFGPGTRLTVT.

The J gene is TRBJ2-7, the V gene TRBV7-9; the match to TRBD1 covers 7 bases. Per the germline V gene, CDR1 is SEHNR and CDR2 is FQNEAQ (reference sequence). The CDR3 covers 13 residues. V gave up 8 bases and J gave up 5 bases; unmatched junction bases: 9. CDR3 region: CASGNRGIDEQYF. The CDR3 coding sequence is TGTGCCAGCGGAAACAGGGGTATTGACGAGCAGTACTTC.

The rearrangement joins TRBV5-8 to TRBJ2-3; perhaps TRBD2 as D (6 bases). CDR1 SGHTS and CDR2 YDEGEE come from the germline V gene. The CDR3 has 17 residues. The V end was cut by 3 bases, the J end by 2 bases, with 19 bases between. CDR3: CASSWPGRDWPTDTQYF. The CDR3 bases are TGTGCCAGCAGCTGGCCAGGTCGGGACTGGCCCACAGATACGCAGTATTTT.

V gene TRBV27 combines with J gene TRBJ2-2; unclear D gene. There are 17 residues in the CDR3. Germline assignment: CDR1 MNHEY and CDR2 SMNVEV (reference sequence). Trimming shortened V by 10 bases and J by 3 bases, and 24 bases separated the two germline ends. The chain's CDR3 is CATTLAAGLRYTGELFF. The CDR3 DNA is TGTGCCACCACTTTAGCCGCTGGTCTGCGATACACCGGGGAGCTGTTTTTT.

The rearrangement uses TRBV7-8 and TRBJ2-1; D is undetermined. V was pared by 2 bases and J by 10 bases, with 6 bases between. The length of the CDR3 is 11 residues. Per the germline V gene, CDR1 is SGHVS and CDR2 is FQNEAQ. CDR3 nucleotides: TGTGCCAGCAGCTTAAGCAGGGAGCAGTTCTTC. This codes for CASSLSREQFF.

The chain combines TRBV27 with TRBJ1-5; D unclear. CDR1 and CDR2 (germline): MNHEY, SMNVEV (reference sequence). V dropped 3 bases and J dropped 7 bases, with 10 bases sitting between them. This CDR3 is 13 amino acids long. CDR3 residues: CASSLGYSQPQHF. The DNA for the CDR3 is TGTGCCAGCAGTTTGGGATACAGCCAGCCCCAGCATTTT.

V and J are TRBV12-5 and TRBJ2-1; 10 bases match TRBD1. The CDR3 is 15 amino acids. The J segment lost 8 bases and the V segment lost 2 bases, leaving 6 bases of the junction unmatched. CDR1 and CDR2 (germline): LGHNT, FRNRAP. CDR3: CASGLRDRGTHEQFF. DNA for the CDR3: TGTGCTAGTGGTTTGAGGGACAGGGGTACGCATGAGCAGTTCTTC.

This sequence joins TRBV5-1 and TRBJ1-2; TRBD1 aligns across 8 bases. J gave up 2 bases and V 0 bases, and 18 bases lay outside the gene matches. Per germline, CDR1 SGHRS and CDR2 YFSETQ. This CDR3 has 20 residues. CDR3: CASSLARTPGQETRNYGYTF. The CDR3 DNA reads TGCGCCAGCAGCTTGGCTCGAACTCCGGGACAGGAGACCAGAAACTATGGCTACACCTTC. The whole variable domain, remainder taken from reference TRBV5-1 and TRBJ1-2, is KAGVTQTPRYLIKTRGQQVTLSCSPISGHRSVSWYQQTPGQGLQFLFEYFSETQRNKGNFPGRFSGRQFSNSRSEMNVSTLELGDSALYLCASSLARTPGQETRNYGYTFGSGTRLTVV.

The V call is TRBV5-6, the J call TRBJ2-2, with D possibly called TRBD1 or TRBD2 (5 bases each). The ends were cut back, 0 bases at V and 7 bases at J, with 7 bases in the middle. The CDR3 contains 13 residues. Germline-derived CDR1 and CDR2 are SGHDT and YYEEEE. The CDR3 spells CASSLVGVGELFF. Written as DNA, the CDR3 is TGTGCCAGCAGCTTGGTGGGGGTCGGGGAGCTGTTTTTT.

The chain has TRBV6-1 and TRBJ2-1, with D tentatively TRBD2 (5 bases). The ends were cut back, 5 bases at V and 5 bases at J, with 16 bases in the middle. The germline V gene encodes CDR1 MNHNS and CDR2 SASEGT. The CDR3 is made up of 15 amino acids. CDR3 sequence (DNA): TGTGCCAGCAGTTTAAGTGGGAGAAATGACAATGAGCAGTTCTTC. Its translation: CASSLSGRNDNEQFF.

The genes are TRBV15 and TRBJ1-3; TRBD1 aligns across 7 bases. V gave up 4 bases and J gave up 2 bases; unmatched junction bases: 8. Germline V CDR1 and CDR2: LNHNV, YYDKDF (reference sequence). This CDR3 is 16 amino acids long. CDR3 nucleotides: TGTGCCACCAGCACAACCCGGGACAGTACTGGAAACACCATATATTTT. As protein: CATSTTRDSTGNTIYF.

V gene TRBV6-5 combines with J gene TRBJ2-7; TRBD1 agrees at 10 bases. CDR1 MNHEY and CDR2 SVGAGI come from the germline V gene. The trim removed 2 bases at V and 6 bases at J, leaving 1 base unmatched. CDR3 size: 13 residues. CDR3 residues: CASSYRTGGEQYF. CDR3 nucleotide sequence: TGTGCCAGCAGTTACCGGACAGGGGGCGAGCAGTACTTC.

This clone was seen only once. The CDR3 loop is CASSERDRGLETQYF. CDR3 nucleotide sequence: TGTGCCAGCAGTGAAAGGGACAGGGGATTGGAGACCCAGTACTTC. The V gene is TRBV6-1, the J gene TRBJ2-5, with 10 nucleotides matching TRBD1. This CDR3 has 15 residues. Germline V CDR1 and CDR2: MNHNS, SASEGT. V shed 2 bases and J 5 bases; nucleotides not matched to a gene: 5.

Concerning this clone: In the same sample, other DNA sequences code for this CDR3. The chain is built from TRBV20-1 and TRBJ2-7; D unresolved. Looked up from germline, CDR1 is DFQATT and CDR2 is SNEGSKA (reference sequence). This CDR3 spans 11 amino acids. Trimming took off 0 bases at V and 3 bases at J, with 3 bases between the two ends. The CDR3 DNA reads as TGCAGTGCTAGAGATGGCTACGAGCAGTACTTC. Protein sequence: CSARDGYEQYF.

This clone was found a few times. CDR3 protein: CASSSSGTTTGELFF. As DNA, the CDR3 is TGCGCCAGCAGCTCCTCCGGGACTACAACCGGGGAGCTGTTTTTT. The chain couples TRBV5-1 to TRBJ2-2; 7 bases match TRBD2. J gave up 5 bases and V 3 bases, and 7 bases lay outside the gene matches. The CDR3 spans 15 residues. Germline loops: CDR1 SGHRS, CDR2 YFSETQ.

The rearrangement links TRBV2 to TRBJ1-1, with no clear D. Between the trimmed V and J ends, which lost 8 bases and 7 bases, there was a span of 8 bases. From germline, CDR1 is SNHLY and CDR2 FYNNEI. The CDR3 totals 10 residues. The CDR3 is CASLGFEAFF. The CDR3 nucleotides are TGTGCCAGCCTCGGGTTTGAAGCTTTCTTT. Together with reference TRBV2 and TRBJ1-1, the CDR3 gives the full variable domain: EPEVTQTPSHQVTQMGQEVILRCVPISNHLYFYWYRQILGQKVEFLVSFYNNEISEKSEIFDDQFSVERPDGSNFTLKIRSTKLEDSAMYFCASLGFEAFFGQGTRLTVV.

CDR3 residues: CASSYGTPPNEQFF. CDR3 bases: TGTGCCAGCAGTTACGGGACTCCCCCCAATGAGCAGTTCTTC. This chain uses TRBV6-5 with TRBJ2-1, with D possibly being TRBD2 (6 bases). Deletions cut 2 bases from V and 6 bases from J, with 11 bases between. Germline CDR1 is MNHEY and CDR2 is SVGAGI. This CDR3 has 14 residues.

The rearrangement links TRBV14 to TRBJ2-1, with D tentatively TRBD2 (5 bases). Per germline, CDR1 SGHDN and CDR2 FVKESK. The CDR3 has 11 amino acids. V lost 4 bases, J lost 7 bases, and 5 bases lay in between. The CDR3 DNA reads TGTGCCAGCAGCCCGGGGAATGAGCAGTTCTTC. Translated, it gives CASSPGNEQFF.

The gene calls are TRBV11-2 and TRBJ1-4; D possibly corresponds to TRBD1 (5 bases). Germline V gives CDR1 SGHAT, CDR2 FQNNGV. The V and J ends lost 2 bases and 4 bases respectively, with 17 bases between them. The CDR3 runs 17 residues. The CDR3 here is CASSLLPGPTYNEKLFF. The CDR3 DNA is TGTGCCAGCAGCTTACTACCGGGACCTACCTATAATGAAAAACTGTTTTTT.

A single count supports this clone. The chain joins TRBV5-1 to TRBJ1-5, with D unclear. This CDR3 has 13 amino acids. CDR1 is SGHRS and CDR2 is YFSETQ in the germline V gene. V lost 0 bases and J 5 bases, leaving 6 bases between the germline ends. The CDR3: CASSLGPDQPQHF. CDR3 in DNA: TGCGCCAGCAGCTTGGGACCGGATCAGCCCCAGCATTTT.